Below, 25 T cell receptor beta chains from the same sample are listed, as sequenced in a study of blood T cell repertoires in COVID-19. TCRdb's copy holds only in-frame clones and misses some; the assay was immunoSEQ multiplex PCR. The table includes some 350,000 clones, 80% to 90% detected once. Material for sequencing was PBMCs or T cells enriched from blood (not recorded which). Source of these receptors: a woman in her 30s who had recovered from COVID-19.

V is TRBV30 and J is TRBJ1-3; D call uncertain. V was pared by 5 bases and J by 5 bases, with 13 bases between. Per the germline V gene, CDR1 is GTSNPN and CDR2 is SVGIG (reference sequence). This CDR3 has 13 amino acids. The CDR3 nucleotides read TGTGCCTGGGACCCCGGAGGGAGAAACACCATATATTTT. As protein: CAWDPGGRNTIYF.

This clone occurred once. This CDR3 is CASSQDLAGKETQYF. The CDR3 bases are TGTGCCAGCAGCCAAGATTTGGCAGGGAAAGAGACCCAGTACTTC. This chain joins TRBV14 and TRBJ2-5, with a weak D call TRBD1 (5 bases). This CDR3 is 15 amino acids long. From germline, CDR1 is SGHDN and CDR2 FVKESK. Trimming shortened V by 0 bases and J by 3 bases, and 11 bases separated the two germline ends.

The CDR3 sequence: CASSVGTSPTGELFF. CDR3 coding DNA: TGTGCCAGCAGCGTGGGGACTAGCCCTACCGGGGAGCTGTTTTTT. This chain connects TRBV6-5 to TRBJ2-2, with TRBD2 identical over 9 bases. V lost 6 bases to trimming and J lost 5 bases; unmatched junction nucleotides: 7. This CDR3 spans 15 amino acids. Germline V gene data show CDR1 as MNHEY and CDR2 as SVGAGI.

This clone was recorded only once. The V and J genes are TRBV20-1 and TRBJ2-2; no reliable D call. The germline V gene has CDR1 DFQATT and CDR2 SNEGSKA (reference sequence). CDR3 length equals 11 residues. Trimming pared 6 bases from V and 7 bases from J, leaving 9 bases between. In nucleotides, the CDR3 is TGCAGTGCGCCGGGTATCGGGGAGCTGTTTTTT. Its translation: CSAPGIGELFF.

The chain's CDR3 is CASSQVTGSTDTQYF. Written as DNA, the CDR3 is TGTGCCAGCAGCCAAGTAACGGGGTCCACAGATACGCAGTATTTT. The J gene is TRBJ2-3, the V gene TRBV4-2; possibly TRBD2 for D (5 bases). Trimming took off 1 base at V and 2 bases at J, with 10 bases between the two ends. The CDR3 runs 15 residues. Germline V lookup: CDR1 LGHNA, CDR2 YNFKEQ.

The chain links TRBV5-1 to TRBJ2-5, with D perhaps TRBD2 (5 bases). Germline V gene sequence: CDR1 SGHRS, CDR2 YFSETQ. The CDR3 is made up of 15 amino acids. V lost 4 bases and J lost 1, with 14 bases in between. CDR3 region: CASSRLGVIQETQYF. The DNA of the CDR3 is TGCGCCAGCAGCCGCCTCGGGGTTATCCAAGAGACCCAGTACTTC.

In the case of this clone: The same CDR3 arises from other DNA sequences in this sample as well. The rearrangement joins TRBV5-6 to TRBJ1-2; D gene ambiguous. Germline CDR1 reads SGHDT; CDR2 reads YYEEEE. CDR3 size: 12 residues. The ends were cut back, 1 base at V and 5 bases at J, with 6 bases in the middle. In DNA, the CDR3 is TGTGCCAGCAGCTTGACAGCTTATGGCTACACCTTC. Translated, it gives CASSLTAYGYTF.

The chain links TRBV5-4 to TRBJ2-5, with 9 nucleotides matching TRBD1. The CDR3 length is 15 residues. The J segment lost 5 bases and the V segment lost 0 bases, leaving 5 bases of the junction unmatched. Germline assignment: CDR1 SGHNT and CDR2 YYREEE (reference sequence). The CDR3 spells CASSLDRGPGETQYF. The DNA of the CDR3 is TGTGCCAGCAGCTTGGACAGGGGGCCGGGGGAGACCCAGTACTTC.

The V gene is TRBV9, the J gene TRBJ2-3, with 9 bases lining up with TRBD1. This CDR3 spans 15 amino acids. Germline V gene sequence: CDR1 SGDLS, CDR2 YYNGEE. The V segment lost 3 bases and the J segment 1 base; nucleotides outside the gene matches: 3. CDR3 DNA sequence: TGTGCCAGCAGCGCACGGACAGGGGGCACAGATACGCAGTATTTT. Its translation: CASSARTGGTDTQYF. Complete variable domain (other parts from reference TRBV9 and TRBJ2-3): DSGVTQTPKHLITATGQRVTLRCSPRSGDLSVYWYQQSLDQGLQFLIQYYNGEERAKGNILERFSAQQFPDLHSELNLSSLELGDSALYFCASSARTGGTDTQYFGPGTRLTVL.

This clone was counted a single time. The chain joins TRBV4-1 to TRBJ1-2, with D unclear. This CDR3 spans 14 amino acids. The germline V and J ends were trimmed by 4 bases and 5 bases, with 14 bases remaining between them. The V gene's germline CDR1 is MGHRA and CDR2 YSYEKL. The CDR3 sequence is CASSRRRETYGYTF. CDR3 sequence (DNA): TGCGCCAGCAGCCGCCGGAGAGAAACGTATGGCTACACCTTC.

The chain has TRBV7-9 and TRBJ2-7, with 8 bases identical to TRBD1. There are 15 residues in the CDR3. CDR1 and CDR2 from the germline V gene are SEHNR and FQNEAQ (reference sequence). Trimming removed 1 base from V and 6 bases from J; junction bases left unmatched: 8. CDR3 sequence reads: CASSLVKTGGSEQYF. The CDR3 DNA is TGTGCCAGCAGCTTAGTTAAAACAGGGGGGTCCGAGCAGTACTTC.

The J gene is TRBJ1-2, the V gene TRBV11-2; D perhaps matches TRBD1 (5 bases). The V end lost 4 bases, the J end lost 6 bases, and 18 bases lay between the germline ends. Germline-derived CDR1 and CDR2 are SGHAT and FQNNGV. CDR3 length: 15 residues. The CDR3 DNA reads as TGTGCCAGCAGCTCGGAGGGGCCAGGGTGGGATGGCTACACCTTC. Its protein is CASSSEGPGWDGYTF. Variable domain in full (rest from reference TRBV11-2 and TRBJ1-2): EAGVAQSPRYKIIEKRQSVAFWCNPISGHATLYWYQQILGQGPKLLIQFQNNGVVDDSQLPKDRFSAERLKGVDSTLKIQPAKLEDSAVYLCASSSEGPGWDGYTFGSGTRLTVV.

The chain carries TRBV5-5 and TRBJ1-2; perhaps TRBD1 as D (5 bases). Trimming shortened V by 5 bases and J by 4 bases, and 18 bases separated the two germline ends. CDR3 size: 15 residues. Germline-derived CDR1 and CDR2 are SGHKS and YYEKEE (reference sequence). The CDR3 is CASRTMTGGGYGYTF. The CDR3 DNA sequence: TGTGCCAGCAGGACAATGACCGGGGGGGGCTATGGCTACACCTTC.

This clone has more than one count but fewer than ten. The chain has TRBV7-2 and TRBJ1-5; the D gene is possibly TRBD1 (5 bases). The CDR3 is 15 residues long. Looked up from germline, CDR1 is SGHTA and CDR2 is FQGNSA. The V end lost 6 bases, the J end lost 4 bases, and 16 bases lay between the germline ends. CDR3 sequence (DNA): TGTGCCAGCAGTTACGGGACGCGGGAAAATCAGCCCCAGCATTTT. As protein: CASSYGTRENQPQHF.

The CDR3 nucleotides are TGTGCCAGCAGTTTAGGGGCAGGGGGGAATCAGCCCCAGCATTTT. Its protein product is CASSLGAGGNQPQHF. The V gene is TRBV28, the J gene TRBJ1-5; 7 bases fit TRBD1. The CDR3 is made up of 15 amino acids. The V segment lost 2 bases and the J segment 4 bases; nucleotides outside the gene matches: 5. CDR1 is MDHEN, CDR2 SYDVKM, per germline.

The genes are TRBV4-1 and TRBJ2-5, with D possibly matching TRBD1 (6 bases). The germline V gene has CDR1 MGHRA and CDR2 YSYEKL. V was cut by 3 bases and J by 5 bases, with 25 bases left in between. The CDR3 has 18 amino acids. CDR3 residues: CASSHYRYTPGHLETQYF. CDR3 sequence (DNA): TGCGCCAGCAGCCACTACAGATATACGCCGGGACACCTGGAGACCCAGTACTTC.

V usage is TRBV5-5 and J usage is TRBJ1-4, with D unclear. The CDR3 consists of 12 residues. Trimming took off 4 bases at V and 8 bases at J, with 9 bases between the two ends. CDR1 SGHKS and CDR2 YYEKEE come from the germline V gene (reference sequence). The DNA of the CDR3 is TGTGCCAGCAGCCTCGGGATAGAAAAACTGTTTTTT. Residues: CASSLGIEKLFF.

V and J are TRBV27 and TRBJ2-7; the match to TRBD2 covers 8 bases. The V gene end was trimmed by 10 bases and the J gene end by 6 bases; junction bases not matched to a gene: 14. This CDR3 has 14 residues. Per the germline V gene, CDR1 is MNHEY and CDR2 is SMNVEV (reference sequence). The CDR3 protein is CATRPAGGGSEQYF. The CDR3 DNA reads as TGTGCCACCCGGCCAGCGGGCGGGGGGAGCGAGCAGTACTTC.

The chain joins TRBV5-8 to TRBJ2-4; the D gene is possibly TRBD2 (7 bases). The CDR3 spans 14 residues. Trimming took off 1 base at V and 7 bases at J, with 12 bases between the two ends. Germline V gene sequence: CDR1 SGHTS, CDR2 YDEGEE. CDR3 DNA: TGTGCCAGCAGCTTGAGGGGGGGCTGGAACATTCAGTACTTC. It encodes CASSLRGGWNIQYF. Drawing the rest from reference TRBV5-8 and TRBJ2-4, the complete variable domain is EAGVTQSPTHLIKTRGQQATLRCSPISGHTSVYWYQQALGLGLQFLLWYDEGEERNRGNFPPRFSGRQFPNYSSELNVNALELEDSALYLCASSLRGGWNIQYFGAGTRLSVL.

A single count supports this clone. V gene TRBV4-3 combines with J gene TRBJ1-5, with D possibly being TRBD1 (5 bases). CDR1 and CDR2 from the germline V gene are LGHNA and YSLEER. V lost 8 bases and J lost 2, with 28 bases in between. The CDR3 loop spans 19 amino acids. The CDR3 is CASAPRGESRPLGNQPQHF. The CDR3 DNA reads as TGCGCCAGCGCCCCGCGGGGGGAATCCCGGCCCCTCGGCAATCAGCCCCAGCATTTT.

The J gene is TRBJ1-5, the V gene TRBV6-7; 8 nucleotides align to TRBD1. TRBV6-7 is given ORF status, its function remaining uncertain. The CDR3 loop spans 15 amino acids. V lost 2 bases to trimming and J lost 6 bases; unmatched junction nucleotides: 6. This chain's CDR3 is CASSYQPGGGQPQHF. The CDR3 DNA is TGTGCCAGCAGTTACCAGCCAGGGGGCGGTCAGCCCCAGCATTTT.

There are a few counts of this clone. The chain combines TRBV28 with TRBJ1-6; D not certain. With 8 bases removed from V and 6 bases from J, the gap between germline ends came to 14 bases. This CDR3 comprises 14 residues. Germline V gene sequence: CDR1 MDHEN, CDR2 SYDVKM. CDR3 amino acids: CASASHRSNSPLHF. Written as DNA, the CDR3 is TGTGCCAGCGCCTCTCATAGGAGTAATTCACCCCTCCACTTT. Combining the CDR3 with reference TRBV28 and TRBJ1-6 gives the whole variable domain DVKVTQSSRYLVKRTGEKVFLECVQDMDHENMFWYRQDPGLGLRLIYFSYDVKMKEKGDIPEGYSVSREKKERFSLILESASTNQTSMYLCASASHRSNSPLHFGNGTRLTVT.

This chain connects TRBV7-9 to TRBJ2-3; TRBD1 matches at 8 bases. From germline, CDR1 is SEHNR and CDR2 FQNEAQ (reference sequence). With V trimmed by 6 bases and J by 1 base, 9 bases remained unmatched. The CDR3 covers 16 residues. CDR3 nucleotides: TGTGCCAGCAGGCCCCAGGGGGCAGAGGGCACAGATACGCAGTATTTT. Residues: CASRPQGAEGTDTQYF.

The V and J genes are TRBV2 and TRBJ1-3, with D maybe TRBD1 (5 bases). CDR1 SNHLY and CDR2 FYNNEI come from the germline V gene. V was pared by 2 bases and J by 0 bases, with 8 bases between. The CDR3 runs 15 residues. Here the CDR3 reads CASSEQGFSGNTIYF. The DNA of the CDR3 is TGTGCCAGCAGTGAACAGGGCTTCTCTGGAAACACCATATATTTT.

The chain recombines TRBV27 with TRBJ1-2; TRBD1 is a possible D gene (6 bases). Trimming removed 4 bases from V and 3 bases from J, with 12 bases in between. The CDR3 contains 14 residues. Germline-derived CDR1 and CDR2 are MNHEY and SMNVEV (reference sequence). CDR3 DNA: TGTGCCAGCAGTTCCTTACAGGGTGACTATGGCTACACCTTC. This sequence encodes CASSSLQGDYGYTF.